Listed below are T cell receptor beta chains from one sample, sequenced in a study of cytomegalovirus exposure and HLA in healthy donors. Here immunoSEQ multiplex PCR was the method, and the copy in TCRdb shows in-frame clones only, minus some. The repertoire shows about 43,000 clones; the top ten hold more than 1.5%. The specimen sequenced was PBMCs. Receptors were obtained from a woman aged 25 to 45 in good health and CMV-seronegative. Each CDR3 is given with its conserved first and last residue. D genes are given only for firm matches.

j_gene	v_gene	d_gene	CDR3aa	CDR3nt
TRBJ2-2	TRBV30	NA	CAWARPGELFF	TGTGCCTGGGCCAGGCCCGGGGAGCTGTTTTTT
TRBJ1-2	TRBV18	TRBD1	CASSPNVDRVYGYTF	TGTGCCAGCTCACCAAACGTTGACAGGGTCTATGGCTACACCTTC
TRBJ2-7	TRBV5-1	NA	CASSWSGDYEQYF	TGCGCCAGCAGCTGGAGCGGCGACTACGAGCAGTACTTC
TRBJ2-6	TRBV6-5	NA	CASSLSTAGANVLTF	TGTGCCAGCAGTCTTAGTACGGCTGGGGCCAACGTCCTGACTTTC
TRBJ2-1	TRBV7-9	TRBD1	CASSATGDEQFF	TGTGCCAGCAGCGCAACAGGGGATGAGCAGTTCTTC
TRBJ1-5	TRBV18	NA	CASSPGTPYSNQPQHF	TGTGCCAGCTCACCAGGGACACCTTATAGCAATCAGCCCCAGCATTTT
TRBJ2-2	TRBV25-1	TRBD2	CASSREGTGELFF	TGTGCCAGCAGCAGGGAGGGCACCGGGGAGCTGTTTTTT
TRBJ1-5	TRBV5-8	NA	CASSRGQPQHF	TGTGCCAGCAGTAGGGGTCAGCCCCAGCATTTT
TRBJ2-1	TRBV4-1	TRBD2	CASSQDTGTSGRAAYNEQFF	TGCGCCAGCAGCCAAGATACTGGGACTAGCGGGAGGGCAGCCTACAATGAGCAGTTCTTC
TRBJ1-1	TRBV11-2	NA	CASSLEYRRDTEAFF	TGTGCCAGCAGCTTAGAATACAGGAGGGACACTGAAGCTTTCTTT
TRBJ2-3	TRBV5-1	NA	CASSSGAASIGFYTDTQYF	TGCGCCAGCAGCTCTGGGGCCGCCTCAATTGGTTTCTACACAGATACGCAGTATTTT
TRBJ2-7	TRBV9	NA	CASSVAGASYEQYF	TGTGCCAGCAGCGTAGCAGGGGCCTCCTACGAGCAGTACTTC
TRBJ1-5	TRBV18	NA	CASSLAVDQPQHF	TGTGCCAGCTCACTAGCGGTGGATCAGCCCCAGCATTTT
TRBJ2-7	TRBV9	NA	CASSADGGGSYEQYF	TGTGCCAGCAGCGCCGACGGGGGAGGCTCCTACGAGCAGTACTTC
TRBJ2-5	TRBV5-6	NA	CASSLRRQTQETQYF	TGTGCCAGCAGCTTAAGGAGGCAGACACAAGAGACCCAGTACTTC
TRBJ2-3	TRBV19	TRBD2	CASKSSGSTPDTQYF	TGTGCCAGTAAGTCTAGCGGATCTACGCCGGATACGCAGTATTTT
TRBJ1-2	TRBV27	NA	CASSGGQRGLYGYTF	TGTGCCAGCAGTGGCGGACAGAGGGGTTTGTATGGCTACACCTTC
TRBJ1-5	TRBV10-3	NA	CAISGDGNQPQHF	TGTGCCATCTCCGGGGATGGCAATCAGCCCCAGCATTTT
TRBJ2-5	TRBV7-9	NA	CASSSGLDGGTQYF	TGTGCCAGCAGCTCAGGTTTGGATGGAGGAACCCAGTACTTC
TRBJ1-2	TRBV30	TRBD1	CAWSALQGAYGYTF	TGTGCCTGGAGTGCCCTACAGGGGGCCTATGGCTACACCTTC
TRBJ2-7	TRBV28	NA	CASSPSLAFSYEQYF	TGTGCCAGCAGCCCTTCATTGGCTTTCTCCTACGAGCAGTACTTC
TRBJ2-7	TRBV28	NA	CASSPPAYEQYF	TGTGCCAGCAGTCCCCCCGCCTACGAGCAGTACTTC
TRBJ1-6	TRBV28	NA	CASSTMGGAAAPLHF	TGTGCCAGCAGCACGATGGGGGGGGCAGCGGCACCCCTCCACTTT
TRBJ2-7	TRBV5-1	TRBD1	CASSVQGQGGYEQYF	TGCGCCAGCAGCGTCCAAGGACAGGGGGGGTACGAGCAGTACTTC
TRBJ2-7	TRBV15	TRBD2	CATRISGSNSYEQYF	TGTGCCACCAGGATTAGCGGGAGCAACTCCTACGAGCAGTACTTC
TRBJ1-2	TRBV28	NA	CASSLRAGVYYSYTF	TGTGCCAGCAGTTTAAGGGCAGGGGTGTACTATAGCTACACCTTC
TRBJ2-7	TRBV4-2	TRBD2	CASSQEGPGLGFLYEQYF	TGTGCCAGCAGCCAAGAAGGCCCGGGACTAGGATTTTTGTACGAGCAGTACTTC
TRBJ1-5	TRBV30	TRBD1	CAWRGTGEGQPQHF	TGTGCCTGGAGAGGAACAGGGGAAGGGCAGCCCCAGCATTTT
TRBJ1-1	TRBV4-2	NA	CASSQEPSGVWNTEDFF	TGTGCCAGCAGCCAAGAGCCAAGTGGAGTGTGGAACACTGAAGATTTCTTT
TRBJ1-5	TRBV30	NA	CAWSVRGPLGNQPQHF	TGTGCCTGGAGTGTACGCGGGCCCCTAGGGAATCAGCCCCAGCATTTT
TRBJ2-7	TRBV10-3	TRBD2	CATAGTSGVSYEQYF	TGTGCCACCGCAGGGACTAGCGGGGTCTCCTACGAGCAGTACTTC
TRBJ2-5	TRBV19	NA	CASSIDLLPQGGTQYF	TGTGCCAGTAGTATAGATCTATTGCCACAGGGCGGGACCCAGTACTTC
TRBJ2-5	TRBV6-5	NA	CASSYSATTKAETQYF	TGTGCCAGCAGTTACTCGGCTACTACTAAGGCGGAGACCCAGTACTTC
TRBJ2-5	TRBV30	NA	CAWTRVRETQYF	TGTGCCTGGACCAGGGTCCGAGAGACCCAGTACTTC
TRBJ1-6	TRBV4-2	TRBD1	CASSLRAGGKNSPLHF	TGTGCCAGCAGCCTACGGGCAGGGGGCAAAAATTCACCCCTCCACTTT
TRBJ2-2	TRBV11-2	TRBD2	CASSSRGREANPGELFF	TGTGCCAGCAGTTCCCGTGGGCGGGAGGCTAATCCCGGGGAGCTGTTTTTT
TRBJ1-1	TRBV5-4	NA	CASSRNDSPEAFF	TGTGCCAGCAGCCGAAACGACAGTCCTGAAGCTTTCTTT
TRBJ1-1	TRBV19	NA	CASSIGATGNTEAFF	TGTGCCAGTAGTATAGGCGCGACAGGGAACACTGAAGCTTTCTTT
TRBJ2-7	TRBV30	TRBD1	CAWSNRQGVYEQYF	TGTGCCTGGAGTAACCGACAGGGAGTCTACGAGCAGTACTTC
TRBJ1-1	TRBV5-1	TRBD1	CASRSGQGTGTEAFF	TGCGCCAGCAGGTCGGGACAGGGCACAGGCACTGAAGCTTTCTTT
TRBJ2-5	TRBV9	NA	CASSVSGKAETQYF	TGTGCCAGCAGCGTTTCAGGGAAGGCGGAGACCCAGTACTTC
TRBJ2-3	TRBV4-2	TRBD1	CASSQALSGGADTQYF	TGTGCCAGCAGCCAGGCCTTATCAGGGGGCGCAGATACGCAGTATTTT
TRBJ1-5	TRBV9	NA	CASSERSGSNQPQHF	TGTGCCAGCAGCGAGAGGTCGGGGAGCAATCAGCCCCAGCATTTT
TRBJ1-5	TRBV5-1	NA	CASSQNNFNQPQHF	TGCGCCAGCAGCCAAAATAACTTCAATCAGCCCCAGCATTTT
TRBJ1-2	TRBV18	TRBD1	CASSPDRSYGYTF	TGTGCCAGCTCACCGGACAGGTCTTATGGCTACACCTTC
TRBJ2-3	TRBV7-9	NA	CASSLVSDTQYF	TGTGCCAGCAGCTTAGTGAGTGATACGCAGTATTTT
TRBJ1-3	TRBV5-1	NA	CASSLAGYGNTIYF	TGCGCCAGCAGCTTGGCAGGGTACGGAAACACCATATATTTT
TRBJ1-1	TRBV6-1	NA	CASGGGRVEAFF	TGTGCCAGCGGGGGGGGAAGAGTGGAGGCTTTCTTT
TRBJ1-1	TRBV29-1	NA	CSVVTSNEAFF	TGCAGCGTTGTGACTAGTAATGAAGCTTTCTTT
TRBJ1-4	TRBV4-1	TRBD1	CASRPDRVLTNEKLFF	TGCGCCAGCCGTCCGGACAGGGTACTAACTAATGAAAAACTGTTTTTT
TRBJ1-2	TRBV7-9	NA	CASSLDIGYGYTF	TGTGCCAGCAGCTTGGACATTGGTTATGGCTACACCTTC
TRBJ1-1	TRBV28	NA	CASLAGNTEAFF	TGTGCCAGCCTGGCAGGGAACACTGAAGCTTTCTTT
TRBJ1-2	TRBV2	TRBD1	CASSEARQGRGYTF	TGTGCCAGCAGTGAAGCGCGACAGGGAAGAGGCTACACCTTC
TRBJ2-1	TRBV7-9	TRBD2	CASSSALAEPYNEQFF	TGTGCCAGCAGCTCCGCACTAGCGGAACCTTACAATGAGCAGTTCTTC
TRBJ2-3	TRBV9	TRBD2	CASSVAGTKDTQYF	TGTGCCAGCAGCGTAGCAGGGACTAAAGATACGCAGTATTTT
TRBJ2-2	TRBV19	NA	CASSRYRENTGELFF	TGTGCCAGTAGTAGGTACAGGGAGAACACCGGGGAGCTGTTTTTT
TRBJ1-2	TRBV5-6	TRBD1	CASSVGTAVDYGYTF	TGTGCCAGCAGCGTTGGGACAGCAGTAGACTATGGCTACACCTTC
TRBJ1-6	TRBV30	NA	CAWSVAGNSPLHF	TGTGCCTGGAGTGTCGCGGGCAATTCACCCCTCCACTTT
TRBJ2-1	TRBV4-1	NA	CASSAPTGRNPYNEQFF	TGCGCCAGCAGCGCCCCCACGGGGAGGAACCCTTACAATGAGCAGTTCTTC